Following are 3 T cell receptor beta chains from one sample sequenced in a study of CD8 T cells in ankylosing spondylitis. MiXCR, run by TCRdb on the 5' RACE reads, gives a single entry per CDR3 protein. The sample carries about 140,000 distinct CDR3 sequences, about 32% recorded once. The sample was synovial fluid, either unsorted or a sorted T cell fraction (not recorded which). The receptor set was obtained from a male donor with ankylosing spondylitis.

This clonotype was seen repeatedly, ten times or more. The rearrangement joins TRBV7-2 to TRBJ1-1, with TRBD1 as a possible D gene (5 bases). This CDR3 region has 16 residues. The V gene's germline CDR1 is SGHTA and CDR2 FQGNSA. With 1 base removed from V and 6 bases from J, the gap between germline ends came to 18 bases. CDR3 sequence reads: CASSLDPLVRGAEAFF. The DNA of the CDR3 is TGTGCCAGCAGCTTAGACCCTCTGGTTAGGGGTGCTGAAGCTTTCTTT.

The rearrangement joins TRBV20-1 to TRBJ2-3; 8 bases line up with TRBD2. V shed 6 bases, J shed 2 bases, and the junction held 7 bases outside the gene matches. Germline CDR1 is DFQATT and CDR2 is SNEGSKA (reference sequence). This CDR3 spans 14 amino acids. CDR3 coding DNA: TGCAGTGCCAGAACTAGCGGCTTCACAGATACGCAGTATTTT. It encodes CSARTSGFTDTQYF.

The V call is TRBV5-1, the J call TRBJ2-3; maybe TRBD1 (6 bases). Trimming removed 4 bases from V and 2 bases from J, with 11 bases in between. This CDR3 spans 14 amino acids. The germline V gene has CDR1 SGHRS and CDR2 YFSETQ. In DNA, the CDR3 is TGCGCCAGCAGCAGTGGACAGATCACAGATACGCAGTATTTT. It translates to CASSSGQITDTQYF.